The T cell receptor beta chain described here comes from a study of blood T cell repertoires in COVID-19. Whole-study context: T cells, B-cell-depleted T cells, or PBMCs supplied cDNA or gDNA.

CDR3 length equals 14 residues. Trimming took 5 bases from V and 6 from J; bases not matched to a gene: 10. Germline V gives CDR1 LNHDA, CDR2 SQIVND (reference sequence). Per the study methods: Estimation of nucleated cell counts relied on the amplification of reference gene primers. The data were produced by immunoSEQ multiplex PCR, yet TCRdb's version contains in-frame clones alone and is incomplete. The V and J calls and clone size were taken over from that table, and D and trimming were inferred from the DNA. The sample gives 150,000 to 250,000 clones, approximately 80% of which show up once; approximately 6.9% is in the top ten.

The chain combines TRBV19 with TRBJ2-7; 7 bases map to TRBD1. Sequenced: peripheral blood. This sequence originates from a human donor with acute or convalescent COVID-19. The donor label of this sample is uncertain. CDR3 loop: CASSFDRASGEQYF. CDR3 DNA: TGTGCCAGTAGTTTCGACAGGGCATCCGGCGAGCAGTACTTC.